This T cell receptor beta chain was retrieved from a study of cytomegalovirus exposure and HLA in healthy donors. Study-wide points: Fewer N-insertions (relative to the roughly 610-donor mean) were reportedly seen in an Asian-associated ancestry cluster in a later analysis.

With regard to this clone: Antigen unknown.

From germline, CDR1 is KGHSH and CDR2 LQKENI. The CDR3 runs to 14 residues. V gave up 0 bases and J gave up 2 bases, with 7 bases separating them. The PCR ran on 60 Vbeta and 13 Jbeta primers. The protocol was immunoSEQ multiplex PCR, while the TCRdb copy is restricted to in-frame clones and leaves out a portion. The table records 200,000 to 250,000 clones, about 84% of them present only once. The sample was PBMCs. The chain recombines TRBV18 with TRBJ1-2; D unresolved. This sequence was found in a human donor in good health. The CDR3 DNA is TGTGCCAGCTCACCACCGGCAGAAAACTATGGCTACACCTTC. Its translation: CASSPPAENYGYTF.